One and the same sample provided the 21 T cell receptor beta chains below, sequenced in a study of blood T cell dynamics during melanoma immunotherapy. The time point was: pre-treatment baseline. The data were produced by immunoSEQ multiplex PCR, yet TCRdb's version contains in-frame clones alone and is incomplete. The data contain 9,500 to 14,000 clones, roughly 80% of them singletons. Material: blood, obtained from a patient treated with checkpoint blockade. The source is a human donor with melanoma.

The genes are TRBV6-1 and TRBJ1-6; TRBD1 matches 9 bases. This CDR3 contains 15 residues. Germline trimming cut 8 bases from V and 0 bases from J; bases unmatched to any gene: 2. Germline V CDR1 and CDR2: MNHNS, SASEGT. This CDR3 reads CASDRGSSYNSPLHF. The CDR3 DNA reads as TGTGCCAGCGACAGGGGGAGCTCCTATAATTCACCCCTCCACTTT.

J is TRBJ2-1 and V is TRBV7-2; TRBD2 aligns across 9 bases. Trimming at V came to 6 bases and at J to 5 bases, leaving 14 bases not matched to a gene. Germline CDR1 SGHTA, CDR2 FQGNSA. The CDR3 is made up of 17 amino acids. CDR3 DNA sequence: TGTGCCAGCAGGCCAGGGAGGGCTAGCGGGGTTGACAATGAGCAGTTCTTC. This encodes CASRPGRASGVDNEQFF.

The chain joins TRBV18 to TRBJ1-1, with 11 bases matching TRBD1. With V trimmed by 2 bases and J by 1 base, 6 bases remained unmatched. Germline CDR1 reads KGHSH; CDR2 reads LQKENI. This CDR3 spans 17 amino acids. The CDR3 DNA reads TGTGCCAGCTCACCAAGGACAGGGGGCATGCGGAACACTGAAGCTTTCTTT. It specifies CASSPRTGGMRNTEAFF.

The chain couples TRBV21-1 to TRBJ2-4; TRBD2, as called in the table, went unchecked against the DNA. TRBV21-1 is described as a pseudogene. This CDR3 spans 17 amino acids. The CDR3 DNA reads as TGTGCCAGCAGCAAAGCGGAGACCAGCTCGACCAAAAACATTCAGTACTTC. This codes for CASSKAETSSTKNIQYF.

This chain joins TRBV19 and TRBJ2-2; D is possibly TRBD1 (6 bases). Trimming stripped 6 bases from V and 5 bases from J, with 10 bases between. Germline V CDR1 and CDR2: LNHDA, SQIVND (reference sequence). The CDR3 spans 13 residues. CDR3: CASRTGKTGELFF. DNA for the CDR3: TGTGCCAGTAGAACAGGGAAGACCGGGGAGCTGTTTTTT.

A note on this clone: This sample includes further DNA sequences coding for the same CDR3. V and J are TRBV11-1 and TRBJ2-3; tentatively, D is TRBD1 (6 bases). CDR3 size: 14 residues. Trimming left V 4 bases short and J 2 bases short, with 10 bases between. Germline values: CDR1 SGHAT, CDR2 FQDESV (reference sequence). This CDR3 reads CASSWGLITDTQYF. DNA of the CDR3: TGTGCCAGCAGCTGGGGGCTTATCACAGATACGCAGTATTTT.

This clone has a single count. The V call is TRBV5-6, the J call TRBJ1-3; D remains ambiguous. The CDR3 spans 13 residues. Trimming shortened V by 4 bases and J by 1 base, and 6 bases separated the two germline ends. Germline V gene lookup returns CDR1 SGHDT and CDR2 YYEEEE. CDR3 loop: CASSLGSGNTIYF. In nucleotides, the CDR3 is TGTGCCAGCAGCCTAGGGTCTGGAAACACCATATATTTT.

This chain uses TRBV7-2 with TRBJ1-1, with no clear D. Looked up from germline, CDR1 is SGHTA and CDR2 is FQGNSA. The V and J ends lost 3 bases and 7 bases respectively, with 21 bases between them. The CDR3 extends over 16 amino acids. CDR3 region: CASSFNPSARGSEAFF. The CDR3 DNA reads as TGTGCCAGCAGCTTTAACCCCTCGGCCCGGGGAAGTGAAGCTTTCTTT.

The chain carries TRBV5-1 and TRBJ2-2, with 11 bases identical to TRBD2. CDR3 size: 16 residues. Unmatched junction bases numbered 5, after V lost 1 base and J lost 6 bases. From germline, CDR1 is SGHRS and CDR2 YFSETQ. The CDR3 reads CASSLTSGSRAGELFF. For the CDR3, the DNA is TGCGCCAGCAGCTTGACTAGCGGGAGCAGGGCCGGGGAGCTGTTTTTT.

The chain is built from TRBV7-9 and TRBJ2-2, with TRBD2 matching 10 bases. The germline CDR1 and CDR2 sequences are SEHNR and FQNEAQ (reference sequence). V was pared by 4 bases and J by 6 bases, with 8 bases of the junction left unmatched. CDR3 size: 16 residues. The CDR3 protein is CASSSPLAGVPGELFF. For the CDR3, the DNA is TGTGCCAGCAGCTCCCCCCTAGCGGGAGTACCCGGGGAGCTGTTTTTT. Combining the CDR3 with reference TRBV7-9 and TRBJ2-2 gives the whole variable domain DTGVSQNPRHKITKRGQNVTFRCDPISEHNRLYWYRQTLGQGPEFLTYFQNEAQLEKSRLLSDRFSAERPKGSFSTLEIQRTEQGDSAMYLCASSSPLAGVPGELFFGEGSRLTVL.

The chain employs TRBV19 and TRBJ2-4; 11 nucleotides line up with TRBD1. The CDR3 is 15 amino acids. The junction had 8 bases not matched to a gene; V was cut back by 5 bases and J by 8 bases. Per germline, CDR1 LNHDA and CDR2 SQIVND (reference sequence). The CDR3 DNA reads TGTGCCAGTAGTCCCTGGACAGGGGGCGAAGACATTCAGTACTTC. Amino acid sequence: CASSPWTGGEDIQYF.

The genes are TRBV9 and TRBJ1-3; D is ambiguous. Germline V gives CDR1 SGDLS, CDR2 YYNGEE. There are 15 residues in the CDR3. V was shortened by 3 bases and J by 0 bases, with 10 bases between the two germline ends. CDR3 region: CASSGSGVSGNTIYF. CDR3 nucleotide sequence: TGTGCCAGCAGCGGTTCAGGAGTCTCTGGAAACACCATATATTTT. The full variable domain, with the rest looked up from reference TRBV9 and TRBJ1-3, is DSGVTQTPKHLITATGQRVTLRCSPRSGDLSVYWYQQSLDQGLQFLIQYYNGEERAKGNILERFSAQQFPDLHSELNLSSLELGDSALYFCASSGSGVSGNTIYFGEGSWLTVV.

The chain combines TRBV15 with TRBJ2-1; perhaps TRBD2 as D (6 bases). Germline assignment: CDR1 LNHNV and CDR2 YYDKDF (reference sequence). The ends were cut back, 3 bases at V and 6 bases at J, with 12 bases in the middle. The CDR3 runs to 14 residues. CDR3 loop: CATSRHTSTNEQFF. The CDR3 region has the DNA TGTGCCACCAGCAGGCATACTAGCACCAATGAGCAGTTCTTC.

The chain uses TRBV12-5 and TRBJ1-2, with D possibly matching TRBD1 (6 bases). Germline V gives CDR1 LGHNT, CDR2 FRNRAP. V gave up 1 base and J gave up 4 bases, with 10 bases separating them. The CDR3 extends over 14 amino acids. The CDR3 region has the DNA TGTGCTAGTGGTTTGGGGGACACCGTCTATGGCTACACCTTC. Encoded protein: CASGLGDTVYGYTF.

In its sample, this clone was seen a few times. The chain uses TRBV7-2 and TRBJ1-2; D not resolved. The germline V gene encodes CDR1 SGHTA and CDR2 FQGNSA. This CDR3 is built from 11 residues. The V end lost 4 bases, the J end lost 4 bases, and 4 bases lay between the germline ends. CDR3 nucleotide sequence: TGTGCCAGCAGCTATACCTATGGCTACACCTTC. The encoded protein is CASSYTYGYTF.

This clone was recorded once. The chain carries TRBV28 and TRBJ2-5; 8 bases are a match to TRBD2. The CDR3 extends over 15 amino acids. Germline V gene data show CDR1 as MDHEN and CDR2 as SYDVKM. J was trimmed by 4 bases and V by 4 bases; bases with no gene match: 8. CDR3 bases: TGTGCCAGCAGTTCCGCCGGGACTAGGCGAGAGACCCAGTACTTC. This sequence encodes CASSSAGTRRETQYF.

The chain carries TRBV6-1 and TRBJ1-1, with D perhaps TRBD1 (5 bases). The germline gives CDR1 MNHNS, CDR2 SASEGT. Trimming shortened V by 6 bases and J by 1 base, and 9 bases separated the two germline ends. CDR3 length: 13 residues. The CDR3, as DNA: TGTGCCAGCAGAACAAGGGGGAACACTGAAGCTTTCTTT. Amino acids: CASRTRGNTEAFF.

V is TRBV6-5 and J is TRBJ1-2, with a possible D match to TRBD1 (6 bases). The CDR3 spans 13 residues. V lost 10 bases and J 8 bases, leaving 20 bases between the germline ends. Looked up from germline, CDR1 is MNHEY and CDR2 is SVGAGI. The CDR3 spells CATQGPGAGGYTF. CDR3 in DNA: TGTGCCACGCAGGGCCCGGGGGCAGGCGGCTACACCTTC.

The V and J genes are TRBV4-1 and TRBJ1-2, with 8 bases lining up with TRBD1. Trimming cost V 4 bases and J 4 bases; bases outside gene matches: 8. CDR1 is MGHRA, CDR2 YSYEKL, per germline. This CDR3 spans 15 amino acids. CDR3 region: CASSPQGAVGYGYTF. As DNA, the CDR3 is TGCGCCAGCAGCCCCCAGGGGGCAGTAGGCTATGGCTACACCTTC.

This clone appeared a few times. This chain connects TRBV2 to TRBJ1-5, with 7 bases that match TRBD1. Unmatched junction bases numbered 11, after V lost 6 bases and J lost 3 bases. CDR1 and CDR2 (germline): SNHLY, FYNNEI. This CDR3 comprises 16 residues. CDR3: CASRPHRGPPNQPQHF. The CDR3 DNA reads TGTGCCAGCAGGCCTCACAGGGGACCCCCCAATCAGCCCCAGCATTTT.

The V and J genes are TRBV10-2 and TRBJ1-1; perhaps TRBD1 as D (5 bases). The CDR3 runs to 15 residues. Germline V CDR1 and CDR2: WSHSY, SAAADI. The V gene lost 2 bases and the J gene lost 6 bases, with 16 bases spanning the gap. The CDR3 DNA is TGCGCCAGCAGTGAGGATGGGGCCGGGCTCTCTGAAGCTTTCTTT. Translation gives CASSEDGAGLSEAFF.